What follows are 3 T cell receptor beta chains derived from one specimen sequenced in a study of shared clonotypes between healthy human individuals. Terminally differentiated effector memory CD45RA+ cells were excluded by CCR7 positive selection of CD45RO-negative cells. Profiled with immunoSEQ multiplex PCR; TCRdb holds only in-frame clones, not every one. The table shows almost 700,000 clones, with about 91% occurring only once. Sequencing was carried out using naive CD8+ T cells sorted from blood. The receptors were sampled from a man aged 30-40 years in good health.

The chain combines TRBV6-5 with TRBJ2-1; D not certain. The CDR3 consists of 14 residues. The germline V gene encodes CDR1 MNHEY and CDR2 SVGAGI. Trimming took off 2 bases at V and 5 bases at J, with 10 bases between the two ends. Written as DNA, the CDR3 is TGTGCCAGCAGTTACCCCGGATTAGACAATGAGCAGTTCTTC. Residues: CASSYPGLDNEQFF.

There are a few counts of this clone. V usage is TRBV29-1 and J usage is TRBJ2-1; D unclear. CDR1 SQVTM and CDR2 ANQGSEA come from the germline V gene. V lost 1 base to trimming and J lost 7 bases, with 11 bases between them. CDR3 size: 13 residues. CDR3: CSVEVLVNNEQFF. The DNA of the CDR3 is TGCAGCGTTGAAGTCCTAGTGAATAATGAGCAGTTCTTC.

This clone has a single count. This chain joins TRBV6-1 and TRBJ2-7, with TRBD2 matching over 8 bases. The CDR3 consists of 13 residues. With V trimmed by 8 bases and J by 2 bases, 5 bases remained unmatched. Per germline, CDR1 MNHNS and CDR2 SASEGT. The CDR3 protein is CASYSGEAYEQYF. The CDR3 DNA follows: TGTGCCAGCTATAGCGGGGAGGCCTACGAGCAGTACTTC.